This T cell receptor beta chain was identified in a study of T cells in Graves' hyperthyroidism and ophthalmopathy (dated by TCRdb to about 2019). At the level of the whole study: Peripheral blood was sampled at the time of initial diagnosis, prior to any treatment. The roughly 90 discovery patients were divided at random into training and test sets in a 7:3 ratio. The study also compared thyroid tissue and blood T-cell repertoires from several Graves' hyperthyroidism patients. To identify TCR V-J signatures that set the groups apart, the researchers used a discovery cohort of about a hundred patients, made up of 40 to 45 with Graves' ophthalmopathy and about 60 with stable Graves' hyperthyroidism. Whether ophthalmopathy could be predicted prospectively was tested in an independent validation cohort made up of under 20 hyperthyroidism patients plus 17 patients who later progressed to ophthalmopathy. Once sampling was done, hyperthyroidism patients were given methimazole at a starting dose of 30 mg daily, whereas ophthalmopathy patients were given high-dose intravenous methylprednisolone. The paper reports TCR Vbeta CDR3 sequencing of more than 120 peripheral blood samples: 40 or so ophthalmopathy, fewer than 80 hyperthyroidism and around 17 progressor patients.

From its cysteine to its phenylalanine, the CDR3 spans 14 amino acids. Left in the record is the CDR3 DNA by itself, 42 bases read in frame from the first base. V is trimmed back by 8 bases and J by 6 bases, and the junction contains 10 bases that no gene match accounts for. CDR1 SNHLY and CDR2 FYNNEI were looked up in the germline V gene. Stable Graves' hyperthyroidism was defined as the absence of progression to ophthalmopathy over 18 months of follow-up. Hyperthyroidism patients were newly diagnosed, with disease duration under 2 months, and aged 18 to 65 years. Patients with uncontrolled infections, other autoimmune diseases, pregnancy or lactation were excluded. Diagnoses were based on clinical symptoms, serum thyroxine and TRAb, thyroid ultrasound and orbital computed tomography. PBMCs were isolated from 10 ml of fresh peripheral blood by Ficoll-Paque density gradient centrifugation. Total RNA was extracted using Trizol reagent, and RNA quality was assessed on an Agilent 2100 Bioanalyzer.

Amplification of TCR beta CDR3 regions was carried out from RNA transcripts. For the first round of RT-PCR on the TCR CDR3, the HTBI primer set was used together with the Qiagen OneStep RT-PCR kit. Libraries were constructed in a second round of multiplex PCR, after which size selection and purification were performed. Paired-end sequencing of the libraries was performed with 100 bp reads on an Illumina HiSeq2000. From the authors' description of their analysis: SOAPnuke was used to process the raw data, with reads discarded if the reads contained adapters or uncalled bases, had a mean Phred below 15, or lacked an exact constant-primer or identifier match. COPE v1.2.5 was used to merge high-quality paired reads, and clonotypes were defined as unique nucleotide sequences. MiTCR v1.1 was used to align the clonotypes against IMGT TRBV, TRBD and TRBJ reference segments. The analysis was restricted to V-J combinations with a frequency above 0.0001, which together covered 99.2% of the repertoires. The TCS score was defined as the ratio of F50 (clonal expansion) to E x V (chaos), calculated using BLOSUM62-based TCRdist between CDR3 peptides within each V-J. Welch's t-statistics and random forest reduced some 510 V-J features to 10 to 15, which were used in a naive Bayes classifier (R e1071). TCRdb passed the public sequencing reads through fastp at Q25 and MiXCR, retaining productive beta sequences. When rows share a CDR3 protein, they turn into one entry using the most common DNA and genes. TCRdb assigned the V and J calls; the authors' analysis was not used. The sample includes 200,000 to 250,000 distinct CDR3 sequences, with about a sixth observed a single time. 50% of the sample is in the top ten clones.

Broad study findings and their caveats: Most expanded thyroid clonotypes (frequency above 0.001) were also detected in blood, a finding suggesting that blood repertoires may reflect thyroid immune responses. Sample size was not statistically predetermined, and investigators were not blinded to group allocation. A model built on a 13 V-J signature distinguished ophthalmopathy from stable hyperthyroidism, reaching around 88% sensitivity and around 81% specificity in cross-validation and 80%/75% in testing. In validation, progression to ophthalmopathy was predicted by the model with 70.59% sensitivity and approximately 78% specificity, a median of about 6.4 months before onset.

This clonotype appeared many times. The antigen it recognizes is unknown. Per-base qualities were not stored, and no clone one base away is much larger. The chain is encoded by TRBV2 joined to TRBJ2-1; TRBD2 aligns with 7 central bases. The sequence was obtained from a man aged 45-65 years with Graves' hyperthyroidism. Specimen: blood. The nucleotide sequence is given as TGTGCCAGCCGCGTCTCGGGAGGTAGCAATGAGCAGTTCTTC. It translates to CASRVSGGSNEQFF.